Detailed here is one TCR beta chain. No antigen is known for it. When the RNA was reverse transcribed, random hexamers were used with an input of roughly 0.5 to 1 ug. Across 54 Vbeta and 13 Jbeta, immunoSEQ multiplex PCR amplified TCR beta CDR3. TCRdb itself ran the immunoSEQ multiplex PCR reads through MiXCR, one entry per CDR3 protein. The repertoire holds over 150,000 distinct CDR3 sequences, with under 95% as singletons. The source of the sample is a study of CD8 T cells in Susac syndrome. Study conclusions and caveats: That the number of individuals in its TCR sequencing and HLA analysis was relatively small was acknowledged by the study.

V lost 5 bases to trimming and J lost 2 bases; unmatched junction nucleotides: 17. In germline, CDR1 is LGHDT, CDR2 YNNKEL (reference sequence). This CDR3 contains 19 residues. This receptor was identified in a human donor with multiple sclerosis. This sequence joins TRBV3-1 and TRBJ2-7; TRBD2 matches at 11 bases. The sequenced material came from CD4+ T cells from PBMCs. The CDR3 loop reads CASSLRQGSQLAGAYEQYF. The CDR3 DNA is TGTGCCAGCAGCTTGCGACAGGGTTCACAACTAGCGGGAGCCTACGAGCAGTACTTC.